One sample yielded the 13 T cell receptor beta chains listed below, sequenced in a study of blood T cells in healthy people across ages. A sample-barcoded 5' primer and a J-beta primer mix were used in a second PCR of about 7 to 12 cycles. TCRdb recomputed calls from the 5' RACE reads with MiXCR, one row per CDR3 protein. The sample shows some 1.5 million distinct CDR3 sequences, roughly two fifths of them seen only once. What was sequenced was blood. These receptors originate from a woman under 30 in good health.

This rearrangement joins TRBV5-1 to TRBJ2-1; 7 nucleotides match TRBD1. The V and J ends lost 4 bases and 2 bases, in that order; junction bases with no gene match: 9. Germline loops: CDR1 SGHRS, CDR2 YFSETQ. This CDR3 is built from 16 residues. CDR3 loop: CASSASTGNPYNEQFF. The CDR3 DNA sequence: TGCGCCAGCAGCGCCTCGACAGGGAACCCCTACAATGAGCAGTTCTTC. The whole variable domain, filled in from reference TRBV5-1 and TRBJ2-1, reads KAGVTQTPRYLIKTRGQQVTLSCSPISGHRSVSWYQQTPGQGLQFLFEYFSETQRNKGNFPGRFSGRQFSNSRSEMNVSTLELGDSALYLCASSASTGNPYNEQFFGPGTRLTVL.

This chain links TRBV6-5 with TRBJ1-5; D is undetermined. Trimming shortened V by 0 bases and J by 3 bases, and 9 bases separated the two germline ends. This CDR3 comprises 15 residues. Germline V lookup: CDR1 MNHEY, CDR2 SVGAGI. The CDR3 DNA follows: TGTGCCAGCAGTTACTCGGGTCGGACCAATCAGCCCCAGCATTTT. This codes for CASSYSGRTNQPQHF.

The chain couples TRBV5-1 to TRBJ2-1; D is ambiguous. CDR1 is SGHRS, CDR2 YFSETQ, per germline. V dropped 4 bases and J dropped 9 bases, with 8 bases sitting between them. This CDR3 has 11 amino acids. Written as DNA, the CDR3 is TGCGCCAGCAGCGGCACGGTTGAGCAGTTCTTC. Translated: CASSGTVEQFF.

The chain links TRBV5-1 to TRBJ2-3; the match to TRBD2 covers 8 bases. There are 14 residues in the CDR3. Trimming took 2 bases from V and 9 from J; bases not matched to a gene: 8. CDR1 SGHRS and CDR2 YFSETQ come from the germline V gene. The CDR3 loop reads CASSFSGEVGTQYF. DNA of the CDR3: TGCGCCAGCAGCTTTAGCGGGGAGGTGGGGACGCAGTATTTT.

The chain joins TRBV24-1 to TRBJ2-7; 12 bases match TRBD2. Germline V lookup: CDR1 KGHDR, CDR2 SFDVKD. This CDR3 contains 17 residues. The V and J ends lost 3 bases and 2 bases, in that order; junction bases with no gene match: 7. The CDR3 protein is CATSDPLAGGKPYEQYF. In nucleotides, the CDR3 is TGTGCCACCAGTGATCCCCTAGCGGGGGGGAAACCCTACGAGCAGTACTTC.

Remarks on this clonotype: This clone may be a read error of a much larger clone one base away. This chain links TRBV12-3 or TRBV12-4 with TRBJ2-1; a weak D match, TRBD1 (6 bases). The DNA end is more similar to TRBJ2-7, so the J call may be wrong. The CDR3 covers 15 residues. CDR3 residues: CASSSGHSLYNEQYF. The CDR3, as DNA: TGTGCCAGCAGTTCGGGACACAGTCTATACAATGAGCAGTACTTC.

This chain connects TRBV7-2 to TRBJ2-3, with 8 bases fitting TRBD1. In germline, CDR1 is SGHTA, CDR2 FQGNSA. The CDR3 is 15 amino acids. Trimming took 5 bases from V and 4 from J; bases not matched to a gene: 8. CDR3 amino acids: CASSPDRGNADTQYF. CDR3 bases: TGTGCCAGCAGCCCTGACAGGGGAAATGCAGATACGCAGTATTTT. Based on the CDR3 plus reference TRBV7-2 and TRBJ2-3, the full variable domain is GAGVSQSPSNKVTEKGKDVELRCDPISGHTALYWYRQSLGQGLEFLIYFQGNSAPDKSGLPSDRFSAERTGGSVSTLTIQRTQQEDSAVYLCASSPDRGNADTQYFGPGTRLTVL.

The J gene is TRBJ1-1, the V gene TRBV4-1; 7 nucleotides align to TRBD1. Trimming took 2 bases from V and 5 from J; bases not matched to a gene: 8. Germline V lookup: CDR1 MGHRA, CDR2 YSYEKL. This CDR3 is built from 15 residues. The CDR3 DNA reads TGCGCCAGCAGCCAATCGCGGGACAGCAAGACTGAAGCTTTCTTT. It encodes CASSQSRDSKTEAFF.

The rearrangement links TRBV29-1 to TRBJ2-7, with TRBD2 as a possible D gene (6 bases). The CDR3 has 13 amino acids. Trimming shortened V by 8 bases and J by 2 bases, and 16 bases separated the two germline ends. Germline lookup yields CDR1 SQVTM and CDR2 ANQGSEA. CDR3 sequence: CSIGGTVTYEQYF. Here the CDR3 DNA reads TGCAGCATTGGAGGGACGGTCACCTACGAGCAGTACTTC.

This clonotype was seen just once. This chain links TRBV2 with TRBJ1-3, with 7 bases lining up with TRBD1. This CDR3 spans 14 amino acids. Germline CDR1 SNHLY, CDR2 FYNNEI. The junction had 6 bases not matched to a gene; V was cut back by 6 bases and J by 4 bases. CDR3 in DNA: TGTGCCAGCAGCAGACAGGGTCCCGGAAACACCATATATTTT. It specifies CASSRQGPGNTIYF.

The chain couples TRBV4-3 to TRBJ2-7, with D unclear. This CDR3 has 14 residues. V lost 0 bases and J lost 3, with 9 bases in between. The germline gives CDR1 LGHNA, CDR2 YSLEER. CDR3 loop: CASSQDVGFYEQYF. CDR3 nucleotides: TGCGCCAGCAGCCAAGATGTTGGTTTCTACGAGCAGTACTTC.

The chain joins TRBV12-3 or TRBV12-4 to TRBJ2-5; 7 bases are shared with TRBD2. Trimming took 7 bases from V and 13 from J; bases not matched to a gene: 15. The CDR3 spans 13 residues. The CDR3 DNA reads as TGTGCCAGCAAGGGGCGGGAGCTTGACGAGCGGTACTTC. This gives the protein CASKGRELDERYF.

This clonotype turned up a few times. The chain recombines TRBV20-1 with TRBJ2-1, with a possible D match to TRBD2 (6 bases). Germline V lookup: CDR1 DFQATT, CDR2 SNEGSKA (reference sequence). V lost 8 bases, J lost 2 bases, and 13 bases lay in between. The CDR3 is 13 amino acids. CDR3 coding DNA: TGCAGTCTACTAGCCCCCCCCTACAATGAGCAGTTCTTC. Its protein is CSLLAPPYNEQFF.